Listed below are T cell receptor beta chains from one sample, sequenced in a study of blood T cell repertoires in COVID-19. Sequencing was performed with immunoSEQ multiplex PCR; in TCRdb, only in-frame clones are kept and a portion is missing. The profile shows around 250,000 clones, more than 75% of them singletons. Sequenced: peripheral blood. The receptors were sampled from a woman between 65 and 79 years old with active or convalescent COVID-19. Each CDR3 is given with its conserved first and last residue. Fields, in order: D gene, J gene, CDR3 length, clone size, V gene, CDR3 DNA, CDR3 protein. D genes are given only for firm matches. Clone size is given for some rows only: seen once, a few or many times, or a class if the clone is expanded.

NA TRBJ1-6 16 few TRBV3-1/TRBV3-2 TGTGCCAGCAGCCCTCCGGGGAGTTCCTATAATTCACCCCTCCACTTT CASSPPGSSYNSPLHF
TRBD1 TRBJ2-7 15 NA TRBV4-1 TGCGCCAGCAGCGAGAACAGGGGGAACTCCTACGAGCAGTACTTC CASSENRGNSYEQYF
TRBD1 TRBJ1-5 13 NA TRBV6-6 TGTGCCAGCACTATAACAGGGGGCCGGCCCCAGCATTTT CASTITGGRPQHF
NA TRBJ1-2 13 NA TRBV9 TGTGCCAGCAGCGTAGCTACGGGGGAAGGCTACACCTTC CASSVATGEGYTF
NA TRBJ2-3 17 NA TRBV6-4 TGTGCCAGCAGTGACTCAACCGACAGGCTTGCGACAGATACGCAGTATTTT CASSDSTDRLATDTQYF
NA TRBJ1-1 13 NA TRBV29-1 TGCAGCGCACTAGGACAGTTGAACACTGAAGCTTTCTTT CSALGQLNTEAFF
NA TRBJ1-3 15 NA TRBV9 TGTGCCAGCAGCGCCCTCACGAGCTCTGGAAACACCATATATTTT CASSALTSSGNTIYF
TRBD1 TRBJ2-5 16 few TRBV10-1 TGCGCCAGCAGTGAGTCGATCCAGGGGGCCCAAGAGACCCAGTACTTC CASSESIQGAQETQYF
NA TRBJ1-4 18 NA TRBV19 TGTGCCAGTAGTGACCCGGGACTCCGAGTTGCAACTAATGAAAAACTGTTTTTT CASSDPGLRVATNEKLFF
TRBD2 TRBJ2-3 17 once TRBV3-1/TRBV3-2 TGTGCCAGCAGCGGAACGGGACTAGCGGGTCGCACAGATACGCAGTATTTT CASSGTGLAGRTDTQYF
NA TRBJ1-2 16 few TRBV6-5 TGTGCCAGCAGTTACGGCCTAAGTGAGGGCTTCTATGGCTACACCTTC CASSYGLSEGFYGYTF
TRBD1 TRBJ1-3 16 NA TRBV7-2 TGTGCCAGCTGGGACAGGGGACCATACTCTGGAAACACCATATATTTT CASWDRGPYSGNTIYF
NA TRBJ1-3 16 NA TRBV19 TGTGCCAGTAGTCCTCTCAGGGTGACCCTTGGAAACACCATATATTTT CASSPLRVTLGNTIYF
NA TRBJ1-2 17 few TRBV18 TGTGCCAGCTCACCCACTAAAGTACAGGGCACAAACTATGGCTACACCTTC CASSPTKVQGTNYGYTF
NA TRBJ1-6 15 once TRBV14 TGTGCCAGCAGCCAAGAAGTAGCCAGCAATTCACCCCTCCACTTT CASSQEVASNSPLHF
TRBD1 TRBJ2-7 13 few TRBV18 TGTGCCAGCTCACGGGACAGAACCTACGAGCAGTACTTC CASSRDRTYEQYF
TRBD1 TRBJ1-6 14 NA TRBV23-1 TGCGCCAGCAGGCCCGGGACAGGTTCCCTATTGTTCCACTTT CASRPGTGSLLFHF
TRBD1 TRBJ1-3 18 NA TRBV24-1 TGTGCCACCAGTGATCCCGGACAGGGAGGTGACTCTGGAAACACCATATATTTT CATSDPGQGGDSGNTIYF
NA TRBJ1-5 14 NA TRBV6-5 TGTGCCAGCAGTACAGGGAGCCCAAATCAGCCCCAGCATTTT CASSTGSPNQPQHF
NA TRBJ1-2 14 once TRBV6-2/TRBV6-3 TGTGCCAGCAGTACGGGCGGGAGGGCCGATGGCTACACCTTC CASSTGGRADGYTF
TRBD1 TRBJ1-5 15 NA TRBV6-5 TGTGCCAGCAGACCGACAGGGGTCAGCAATCAGCCCCAGCATTTT CASRPTGVSNQPQHF
TRBD1 TRBJ2-3 16 NA TRBV10-3 TGTGCCCTTCGCGAATCAGGACAGGGGGAGTTGGATACGCAGTATTTT CALRESGQGELDTQYF
NA TRBJ1-3 16 once TRBV7-2 TGTGCCAGCAGCCCTTGGGCGGGTAACTCTGGAAACACCATATATTTT CASSPWAGNSGNTIYF
NA TRBJ2-2 14 NA TRBV5-1 TGCGCCAGCAGCTTGGGACTTCTGGCCGGGGAGCTGTTTTTT CASSLGLLAGELFF
TRBD2 TRBJ2-3 13 few TRBV7-2 TGTGCCAGCAGCTTTGGGGGGGGAGATACGCAGTATTTT CASSFGGGDTQYF
NA TRBJ2-1 14 NA TRBV29-1 TGCAGCGTTCCAGACAGGAGCTCCTACAATGAGCAGTTCTTC CSVPDRSSYNEQFF
NA TRBJ1-5 14 NA TRBV5-1 TGCGCCAGCAGCTTGAAAGGGGGGGATCAGCCCCAGCATTTT CASSLKGGDQPQHF
TRBD1 TRBJ1-6 14 NA TRBV2 TGTGCCAGCAGTGAAATACAGGGGAATTCACCCCTCCACTTT CASSEIQGNSPLHF
NA TRBJ1-1 19 NA TRBV6-2/TRBV6-3 TGTGCCAGCAGTTACCCGAATCGGGGTAGGTTTTTCGGGAACACTGAAGCTTTCTTT CASSYPNRGRFFGNTEAFF
NA TRBJ1-1 13 NA TRBV27 TGTGCCAGCAGTTTGTACAGGGATACTGAAGCTTTCTTT CASSLYRDTEAFF
NA TRBJ1-5 14 NA TRBV19 TGTGCCAGTAGCCAGGGGTCCCGCAATCAGCCCCAGCATTTT CASSQGSRNQPQHF
TRBD2 TRBJ2-5 16 NA TRBV15 TGTGCCACCAGCAGAGGGGATTTAGCGGGGGAAGAGACCCAGTACTTC CATSRGDLAGEETQYF
TRBD1 TRBJ1-2 11 NA TRBV11-2 TGTGCCAGCAGGGCGGGACAGCGAGGGGTCTTC CASRAGQRGVF
TRBD1 TRBJ2-3 16 NA TRBV11-3 TGTGCCAGCAGCTTGAGGACAGGGGGCAAGGCAGATACGCAGTATTTT CASSLRTGGKADTQYF
NA TRBJ2-7 14 NA TRBV6-2/TRBV6-3 TGTGCCAGCAGTTACGGAGGAGGGTCCTACGAGCAGTACTTC CASSYGGGSYEQYF
NA TRBJ2-7 13 few TRBV5-1 TGCGCCAGCAGTCACGAGGACTTTGGGGAGCAGTACTTC CASSHEDFGEQYF
NA TRBJ2-5 14 NA TRBV18 TGTGCCAGCTCACCGGGGACAACCCAAGAGACCCAGTACTTC CASSPGTTQETQYF
NA TRBJ1-2 15 NA TRBV18 TGTGCCAGCTCACCACCCCAGGCTAATAGCTATGGCTACACCTTC CASSPPQANSYGYTF
NA TRBJ2-7 15 NA TRBV7-9 TGTGCCAGCAGTGACACAAGAACAAACTCCTACGAGCAGTACTTC CASSDTRTNSYEQYF
NA TRBJ1-6 15 NA TRBV27 TGTGCCAGCAGTTTGCATACTGGGGGGTCTTCACCCCTCCACTTT CASSLHTGGSSPLHF
NA TRBJ1-6 12 once TRBV10-3 TGTGCCATCAGTCATCAGGGGTTCCCCCTCCACTTT CAISHQGFPLHF
TRBD2 TRBJ2-5 14 NA TRBV14 TGTGCCAGCAGCCCTCCCCCGGGGGGAGAGACCCAGTACTTC CASSPPPGGETQYF
NA TRBJ2-5 15 NA TRBV15 TGTGCCACCAGCAGTCCCGGGCGGGGACAAGAGACCCAGTACTTC CATSSPGRGQETQYF
TRBD2 TRBJ2-3 16 NA TRBV19 TGTGCCAGTAGCCAATTGACTAGCGGGGGGGCAGATACGCAGTATTTT CASSQLTSGGADTQYF
TRBD1 TRBJ2-7 14 NA TRBV19 TGTGCCAGTAGTATTGTCCCAGGGGGCAACGAGCAGTACTTC CASSIVPGGNEQYF
NA TRBJ2-1 15 NA TRBV4-2 TGTGCCAGCAGCCAAGGTAGCGGCTCCTACAATGAGCAGTTCTTC CASSQGSGSYNEQFF
TRBD1 TRBJ1-3 14 NA TRBV11-1 TGTGCCAGCAGCTTCGACAGGGTTGGAAACACCATATATTTT CASSFDRVGNTIYF
NA TRBJ2-2 14 NA TRBV6-1 TGTGCCAGCAGTGAACCTAATACCCCCGGGGAGCTGTTTTTT CASSEPNTPGELFF
TRBD1 TRBJ1-5 15 NA TRBV7-6 TGTGCCAGCAGCGTACAGGGGGGCCCCAATCAGCCCCAGCATTTT CASSVQGGPNQPQHF
TRBD1 TRBJ1-1 16 NA TRBV19 TGTGCCAGTAGTGACAGGGGGCGCAAGCTGGGGACTGAAGCTTTCTTT CASSDRGRKLGTEAFF
NA TRBJ1-1 15 NA TRBV19 TGTGCCAGTAGTCTCCGACAGGTTTTCTTAGGGGAAGCTTTCTTT CASSLRQVFLGEAFF